Detailed here is one T cell receptor (beta chain). Its antigen is unidentified. This CDR3 contains 14 residues. With 1 base removed from V and 0 bases from J, the gap between germline ends came to 8 bases. Germline V gene lookup returns CDR1 SQVTM and CDR2 ANQGSEA. These data come from a study of CD8+ T cells in alopecia areata. Study-wide context: Treatment of the treated patients consisted of oral tofacitinib, 5 to 10 mg twice daily.

Sequencing relied on a cDNA template that was reverse transcribed from extracted RNA. The data were produced by immunoSEQ multiplex PCR, yet TCRdb's version contains in-frame clones alone and is incomplete. The sample lists over 90,000 clones, 85% to 90% seen once, with more than 9.5% in the top ten. Treatment denoted: oral pan-JAK inhibitor, 5-10 mg twice daily. Study-wide points: Higher clonality and more expanded CD8+ clones appeared in lesional than normal scalp. Administration of tofacitinib significantly diminished scalp clonality and expanded CD8+ clones within the top 100.

The sequences come from CD8+ T cells sorted from blood, collected at approximately week 30, from a patient treated with tofacitinib. The chain employs TRBV29-1 and TRBJ2-3; D uncertain. This clonotype was sampled from a human donor with alopecia areata. CDR3 bases: TGCAGCGTTGAAGGGAGAGATAGCACAGATACGCAGTATTTT. Encoded protein: CSVEGRDSTDTQYF.